What follows are 30 T cell receptor beta chains derived from one specimen sequenced in a study of blood T cell repertoires in COVID-19 (dated by TCRdb to about 2020). Receptor libraries were prepared by the immunoSEQ multiplex PCR assay. TCRdb took this table from immuneACCESS and kept in-frame rearrangements with V and J called. Such tables lack part of the clones; where checked against another copy, unresolved V genes explain under half of the gap, and the rest is unexplained. The sample table holds tens of thousands of clones, of which about 90% were seen once. The ten largest clones add up to more than 7% of the sample. Specimen: peripheral blood. These receptors came from an elderly man with active or convalescent COVID-19.

The chain couples TRBV5-1 to TRBJ2-7; 8 bases align to TRBD1. Trimming cost V 2 bases and J 3 bases; bases outside gene matches: 4. Looked up from germline, CDR1 is SGHRS and CDR2 is YFSETQ. The CDR3 is made up of 14 amino acids. This chain's CDR3 is CASSFSGTGYEQYF. DNA of the CDR3: TGCGCCAGCAGCTTTTCGGGGACAGGCTACGAGCAGTACTTC.

CDR3 DNA: TGTGCCAGCAGTTTGCGGACAGGGTCTGGAAACACCATATATTTT. Protein sequence: CASSLRTGSGNTIYF. V and J are TRBV28 and TRBJ1-3, with TRBD1 matching 8 bases. The V and J ends lost 3 bases and 1 base, in that order; junction bases with no gene match: 2. The germline CDR1 and CDR2 sequences are MDHEN and SYDVKM. The length of the CDR3 is 15 residues.

The rearrangement joins TRBV10-1 to TRBJ1-2, with D unresolved. The CDR3 length is 15 residues. Trimming pared 2 bases from V and 0 bases from J, leaving 10 bases between. Germline V gene data show CDR1 as WNHNN and CDR2 as SYGVQD (reference sequence). CDR3 amino acids: CASSETDGANYGYTF. Written as DNA, the CDR3 is TGCGCCAGCAGTGAGACTGACGGAGCTAACTATGGCTACACCTTC.

This chain joins TRBV5-1 and TRBJ2-7, with TRBD1 identical over 9 bases. CDR1 is SGHRS and CDR2 is YFSETQ in the germline V gene. The length of the CDR3 is 16 residues. V was pared by 0 bases and J by 2 bases, with 6 bases of the junction left unmatched. CDR3 in DNA: TGCGCCAGCAGCTTGGCCGTTCGGACAGGGGCCTACGAGCAGTACTTC. The encoded protein is CASSLAVRTGAYEQYF.

The chain recombines TRBV18 with TRBJ1-5; D remains ambiguous. Germline CDR1 KGHSH, CDR2 LQKENI. The CDR3 covers 13 residues. Trimming left V 0 bases short and J 6 bases short, with 6 bases between. Here the CDR3 reads CASSPPGSQPQHF. CDR3 coding DNA: TGTGCCAGCTCACCACCGGGGAGTCAGCCCCAGCATTTT.

The chain is built from TRBV4-2 and TRBJ1-6; D unclear. The CDR3 is made up of 14 amino acids. V was clipped by 0 bases and J by 5 bases, with 5 bases between them. Germline V gives CDR1 LGHNA, CDR2 YNFKEQ. Here the CDR3 reads CASSQDRNNSPLHF. DNA of the CDR3: TGTGCCAGCAGCCAAGACAGAAATAATTCACCCCTCCACTTT.

The chain joins TRBV15 to TRBJ2-4; 8 bases match TRBD2. The CDR3 has 17 residues. Germline V lookup: CDR1 LNHNV, CDR2 YYDKDF (reference sequence). With V trimmed by 1 base and J by 7 bases, 12 bases remained unmatched. The DNA of the CDR3 is TGTGCCACCAGCAGAGCGGCGGGAGGAGGGCAGTTCAACATTCAGTACTTC. Its translation: CATSRAAGGGQFNIQYF.

The rearrangement joins TRBV19 to TRBJ1-2; TRBD1 is a possible D gene (5 bases). Germline CDR1 reads LNHDA; CDR2 reads SQIVND (reference sequence). The CDR3 runs to 17 residues. V dropped 3 bases and J dropped 4 bases, with 21 bases sitting between them. Here the CDR3 reads CASSIGRGSLFAYGYTF. The DNA of the CDR3 is TGTGCCAGTAGTATCGGGAGGGGATCCCTTTTCGCCTATGGCTACACCTTC.

The count of this clone is one. J is TRBJ1-1 and V is TRBV5-1, with 10 bases fitting TRBD1. This CDR3 has 18 residues. Trimming removed 0 bases from V and 1 base from J; junction bases left unmatched: 9. Germline V lookup: CDR1 SGHRS, CDR2 YFSETQ. Here the CDR3 reads CASSLEPRTGGKNTEAFF. CDR3 DNA sequence: TGCGCCAGCAGCTTGGAGCCCCGGACAGGGGGAAAGAACACTGAAGCTTTCTTT.

The rearrangement uses TRBV4-2 and TRBJ1-1, with D uncertain. The CDR3 contains 15 residues. V gave up 0 bases and J gave up 8 bases, with 16 bases separating them. From germline, CDR1 is LGHNA and CDR2 YNFKEQ. The CDR3 is CASSQDLRGPGEAFF. The DNA for the CDR3 is TGTGCCAGCAGCCAAGACCTCCGAGGTCCTGGGGAAGCTTTCTTT.

This clone has only one observation. The J gene is TRBJ1-5, the V gene TRBV5-8; 8 bases agree with TRBD1. Germline CDR1 is SGHTS and CDR2 is YDEGEE. The CDR3 sequence is 15 residues long. After removal of 4 bases from V and 5 bases from J, the junction contained 8 bases not matched to a gene. CDR3 bases: TGTGCCAGCAGCCCCTCGACAGGGGCTTATCAGCCCCAGCATTTT. It encodes CASSPSTGAYQPQHF.

The chain couples TRBV7-2 to TRBJ2-3; D perhaps matches TRBD2 (6 bases). This CDR3 region has 14 residues. Germline V gives CDR1 SGHTA, CDR2 FQGNSA. Deletions cut 0 bases from V and 4 bases from J, with 8 bases between. As DNA, the CDR3 is TGTGCCAGCAGCTTAGCGGGGAGGTCAGATACGCAGTATTTT. Its protein product is CASSLAGRSDTQYF.

V usage is TRBV28 and J usage is TRBJ2-5; TRBD2 matches 8 bases. Germline lookup yields CDR1 MDHEN and CDR2 SYDVKM. This CDR3 has 11 residues. V trimming: 5 bases; J trimming: 9 bases; junction bases outside the gene matches: 2. CDR3 nucleotides: TGTGCCAGCAGTACGGGGGGGGCCCAGTACTTC. Residues: CASSTGGAQYF.

The rearrangement uses TRBV5-1 and TRBJ2-3; D not certain. This CDR3 has 16 amino acids. Germline lookup yields CDR1 SGHRS and CDR2 YFSETQ. Between the trimmed V and J ends, which lost 0 bases and 0 bases, there was a span of 11 bases. The CDR3 DNA reads as TGCGCCAGCAGCTTGGCGACTGACGCAAGCACAGATACGCAGTATTTT. As protein: CASSLATDASTDTQYF. Variable domain in full (rest from reference TRBV5-1 and TRBJ2-3): KAGVTQTPRYLIKTRGQQVTLSCSPISGHRSVSWYQQTPGQGLQFLFEYFSETQRNKGNFPGRFSGRQFSNSRSEMNVSTLELGDSALYLCASSLATDASTDTQYFGPGTRLTVL.

This sequence joins TRBV3-1 (or the pseudogene TRBV3-2) and TRBJ1-2; 8 positions match TRBD1. Germline assignment: CDR1 LGHDT and CDR2 YNNKEL (reference sequence). V gave up 5 bases and J gave up 11 bases; unmatched junction bases: 4. The CDR3 loop spans 11 amino acids. The CDR3, as DNA: TGTGCCAGCAGCAACAGGGGGGGGTACACCTTC. Its protein product is CASSNRGGYTF.

The chain joins TRBV6-5 to TRBJ2-1, with D possibly matching TRBD2 (5 bases). CDR1 and CDR2 (germline): MNHEY, SVGAGI. CDR3 size: 14 residues. Trimming removed 5 bases at V and 0 bases at J, with 8 bases between. CDR3 amino acids: CASSPGSSYNEQFF. The CDR3 nucleotides are TGTGCCAGCAGTCCGGGGAGCTCCTACAATGAGCAGTTCTTC.

This clone occurred once. The rearrangement joins TRBV7-9 to TRBJ2-1, with TRBD2 as a possible D gene (6 bases). This CDR3 comprises 14 residues. Germline V gene lookup returns CDR1 SEHNR and CDR2 FQNEAQ (reference sequence). V was clipped by 0 bases and J by 14 bases, with 17 bases between them. The CDR3 sequence: CASSLAMSGTGKFF. The CDR3 region has the DNA TGTGCCAGCAGCTTAGCGATGTCCGGGACTGGGAAGTTCTTC.

The chain has TRBV27 and TRBJ2-2, with 11 bases lining up with TRBD2. The length of the CDR3 is 19 residues. Germline trimming cut 2 bases from V and 1 base from J; bases unmatched to any gene: 9. From germline, CDR1 is MNHEY and CDR2 SMNVEV (reference sequence). This chain's CDR3 is CASSLNELGLAENTGELFF. The CDR3 bases are TGTGCCAGCAGTTTAAACGAATTGGGACTAGCGGAGAACACCGGGGAGCTGTTTTTT.

The chain is built from TRBV24-1 and TRBJ2-3; 7 nucleotides line up with TRBD2. V trimming: 9 bases; J trimming: 0 bases; junction bases outside the gene matches: 5. CDR1 KGHDR and CDR2 SFDVKD come from the germline V gene. The CDR3 spans 14 residues. The CDR3 region is CATASGASTDTQYF. The CDR3 DNA follows: TGTGCCACCGCTAGCGGTGCTAGCACAGATACGCAGTATTTT.

CDR3 DNA sequence: TGTGCCAGCAGCTTACGTCCGGGTAGCGGGAGGATGGTGTTTCATGAGCAGTTCTTC. Amino acids: CASSLRPGSGRMVFHEQFF. The rearrangement joins TRBV7-7 to TRBJ2-1, with 10 positions matching TRBD2. Trimming removed 2 bases from V and 8 bases from J; junction bases left unmatched: 18. The germline V gene encodes CDR1 SSHAT and CDR2 FNYEAQ (reference sequence). This CDR3 region has 19 residues.

The V gene is TRBV30, the J gene TRBJ1-2; 8 positions agree with TRBD1. With 4 bases clipped from V and 8 bases from J, the junction kept 9 bases outside the gene matches. This CDR3 region has 13 residues. Germline loops: CDR1 GTSNPN, CDR2 SVGIG (reference sequence). This chain's CDR3 is CAWNAWTGYGYTF. The CDR3 DNA follows: TGTGCCTGGAACGCCTGGACAGGGTACGGCTACACCTTC.

The chain joins TRBV4-3 to TRBJ2-5; possibly TRBD2 for D (5 bases). CDR3 size: 15 residues. Germline V gene sequence: CDR1 LGHNA, CDR2 YSLEER. V lost 4 bases to trimming and J lost 0 bases, with 12 bases between them. CDR3 bases: TGCGCCAGCAGCCTCCTCAGAGGGTACCAAGAGACCCAGTACTTC. It specifies CASSLLRGYQETQYF.

This clone has a single count. J is TRBJ2-1 and V is TRBV28; 11 bases align to TRBD1. CDR1 is MDHEN and CDR2 is SYDVKM in the germline V gene. V was clipped by 6 bases and J by 7 bases; unmatched bases: 8. CDR3 size: 15 residues. The CDR3 nucleotides read TGTGCCAGCAGCTCCGGGACAGGGGGTCTGAATGAGCAGTTCTTC. Translating it yields CASSSGTGGLNEQFF. Filled out from reference TRBV28 and TRBJ2-1, the complete variable domain reads DVKVTQSSRYLVKRTGEKVFLECVQDMDHENMFWYRQDPGLGLRLIYFSYDVKMKEKGDIPEGYSVSREKKERFSLILESASTNQTSMYLCASSSGTGGLNEQFFGPGTRLTVL.

The genes are TRBV5-1 and TRBJ2-5; TRBD2 agrees at 7 bases. Unmatched junction bases numbered 11, after V lost 5 bases and J lost 4 bases. Germline V gene sequence: CDR1 SGHRS, CDR2 YFSETQ. This CDR3 has 15 residues. The CDR3 region is CASRRVQTGGETQYF. The CDR3 DNA follows: TGCGCCAGCAGGAGGGTCCAAACGGGAGGAGAGACCCAGTACTTC.

The chain has TRBV2 and TRBJ1-1; 10 nucleotides align to TRBD1. J was trimmed by 0 bases and V by 6 bases; bases with no gene match: 4. The CDR3 spans 15 residues. CDR1 is SNHLY, CDR2 FYNNEI, per germline. The CDR3 region has the DNA TGTGCCAGCAGCCCGGGACAGGGGATGAACACTGAAGCTTTCTTT. Protein sequence: CASSPGQGMNTEAFF.

The chain joins TRBV19 to TRBJ1-5, with 10 bases fitting TRBD1. V shed 3 bases, J shed 4 bases, and the junction held 6 bases outside the gene matches. The CDR3 consists of 16 residues. In germline, CDR1 is LNHDA, CDR2 SQIVND (reference sequence). The DNA for the CDR3 is TGTGCCAGTAGTATTAGGGGGACAGGGGCAAATCAGCCCCAGCATTTT. It encodes CASSIRGTGANQPQHF.

The genes are TRBV7-6 and TRBJ2-2; 9 nucleotides match TRBD1. The junction had 9 bases not matched to a gene; V was cut back by 5 bases and J by 5 bases. CDR3 size: 16 residues. The germline gives CDR1 SGHVS, CDR2 FNYEAQ. The CDR3 loop reads CASSRSGTGLTGELFF. The DNA for the CDR3 is TGTGCCAGCAGCCGGTCCGGGACAGGGTTGACCGGGGAGCTGTTTTTT.

The chain employs TRBV7-3 and TRBJ1-2; a weak D match, TRBD1 (5 bases). Trimming removed 8 bases at V and 7 bases at J, with 20 bases between. Germline values: CDR1 SGHTA, CDR2 FQGTGA. CDR3 length: 14 amino acids. In DNA, the CDR3 is TGTGCCAGCGGCCATACAGGCCTTGCGGTTGGCTACACCTTC. Translation: CASGHTGLAVGYTF.

CDR3 amino acids: CASSLAGVSGFSGSNTGELFF. The CDR3 coding sequence is TGCGCCAGCAGCTTGGCCGGTGTCTCGGGGTTCTCGGGGTCGAACACCGGGGAGCTGTTTTTT. This chain uses TRBV5-1 with TRBJ2-2, with D maybe TRBD2 (5 bases). This CDR3 region has 21 residues. In germline, CDR1 is SGHRS, CDR2 YFSETQ. V dropped 0 bases and J dropped 0 bases, with 24 bases sitting between them.

V usage is TRBV18 and J usage is TRBJ1-2; D call uncertain. The CDR3 loop spans 15 amino acids. CDR1 and CDR2 from the germline V gene are KGHSH and LQKENI. Trimming shortened V by 2 bases and J by 0 bases, and 10 bases separated the two germline ends. The CDR3 DNA is TGTGCCAGCTCACCAAGGCAGGAGGCTAACTATGGCTACACCTTC. It codes for CASSPRQEANYGYTF.